This T cell receptor beta chain derives from a study of OX40 agonist ivuxolimab in advanced cancers. At the level of the study: The treatment was a fully human IgG2 OX40 agonist, ivuxolimab.

The CDR3 has 13 amino acids. V gave up 5 bases and J gave up 4 bases, with 11 bases separating them. CDR1 is MGHDK, CDR2 SYGVNS, per germline. The protocol was immunoSEQ multiplex PCR, while the TCRdb copy is restricted to in-frame clones and leaves out a portion. The data show about 81,000 clones, roughly four fifths seen once. This TCR derives from an adult with an advanced solid tumor such as melanoma, head and neck, liver or kidney cancer. The source material was CD4+ or CD8+ T cells sorted from blood, sampled in a trial of the OX40 agonist ivuxolimab. J is TRBJ1-2 and V is TRBV25-1, with a tentative D call TRBD1 (5 bases). The CDR3 nucleotides read TGTGCCAGCAGTTCCAACGGGGGCTATGGCTACACCTTC. Translating gives CASSSNGGYGYTF.